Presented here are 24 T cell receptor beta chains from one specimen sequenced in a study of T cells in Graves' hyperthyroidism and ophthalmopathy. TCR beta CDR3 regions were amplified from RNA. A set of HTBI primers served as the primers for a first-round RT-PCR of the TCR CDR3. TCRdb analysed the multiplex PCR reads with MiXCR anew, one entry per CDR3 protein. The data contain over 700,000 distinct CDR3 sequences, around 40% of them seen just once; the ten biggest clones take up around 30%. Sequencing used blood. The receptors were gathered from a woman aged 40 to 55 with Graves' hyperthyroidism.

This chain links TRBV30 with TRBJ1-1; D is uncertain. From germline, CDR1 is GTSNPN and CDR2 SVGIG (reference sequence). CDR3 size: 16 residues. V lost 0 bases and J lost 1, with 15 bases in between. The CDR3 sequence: CAWSVRGPSPNTEAFF. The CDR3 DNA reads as TGTGCCTGGAGTGTACGAGGACCATCCCCGAACACTGAAGCTTTCTTT.

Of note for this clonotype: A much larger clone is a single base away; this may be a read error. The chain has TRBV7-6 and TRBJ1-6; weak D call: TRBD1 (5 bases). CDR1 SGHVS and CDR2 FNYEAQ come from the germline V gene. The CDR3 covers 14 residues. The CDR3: CASSPEGRNSPPHF. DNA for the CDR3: TGTGCCAGCAGCCCAGAGGGGAGGAATTCACCCCCCCACTTT.

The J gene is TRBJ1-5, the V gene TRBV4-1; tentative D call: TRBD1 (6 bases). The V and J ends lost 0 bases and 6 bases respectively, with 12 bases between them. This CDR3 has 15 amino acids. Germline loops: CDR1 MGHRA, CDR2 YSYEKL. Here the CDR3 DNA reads TGCGCCAGCAGCCAAGATGGGGGGGCAGGTCAGCCCCAGCATTTT. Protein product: CASSQDGGAGQPQHF.

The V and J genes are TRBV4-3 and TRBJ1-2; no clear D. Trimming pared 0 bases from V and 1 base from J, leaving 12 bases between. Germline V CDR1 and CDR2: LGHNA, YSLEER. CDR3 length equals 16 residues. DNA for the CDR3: TGCGCCAGCAGCCAAGAAGCCTCACCAGTTAACTATGGCTACACCTTC. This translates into CASSQEASPVNYGYTF.

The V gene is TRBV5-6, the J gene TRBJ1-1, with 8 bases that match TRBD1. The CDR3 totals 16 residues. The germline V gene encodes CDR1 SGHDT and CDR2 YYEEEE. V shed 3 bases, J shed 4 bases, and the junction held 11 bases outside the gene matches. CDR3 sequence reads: CASSSLLDRVSTEAFF. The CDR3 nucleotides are TGTGCCAGCAGCTCCCTCCTGGACAGGGTCAGCACTGAAGCTTTCTTT.

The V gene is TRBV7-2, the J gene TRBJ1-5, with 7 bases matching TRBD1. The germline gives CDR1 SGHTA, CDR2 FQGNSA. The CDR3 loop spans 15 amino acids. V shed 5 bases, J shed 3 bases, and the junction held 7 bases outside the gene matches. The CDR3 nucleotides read TGTGCCAGCAGCCTTACCGGACAGGTCAATCAGCCCCAGCATTTT. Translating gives CASSLTGQVNQPQHF.

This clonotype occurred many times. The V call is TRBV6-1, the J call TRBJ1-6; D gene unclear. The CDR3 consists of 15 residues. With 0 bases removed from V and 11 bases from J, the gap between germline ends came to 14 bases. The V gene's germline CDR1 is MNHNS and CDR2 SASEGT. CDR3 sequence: CASSEAWRSSAPLHF. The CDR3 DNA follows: TGTGCCAGCAGTGAAGCTTGGCGGTCTTCGGCACCCCTCCACTTT.

This CDR3 reads CASSPGPLKIEAFF. CDR3 DNA: TGTGCCAGCAGTCCCGGACCTCTAAAGATTGAAGCTTTCTTT. V gene TRBV12-3 or TRBV12-4 combines with J gene TRBJ1-1; D remains ambiguous. CDR3 size: 14 residues. Deletions cut 5 bases from V and 7 bases from J, with 17 bases between.

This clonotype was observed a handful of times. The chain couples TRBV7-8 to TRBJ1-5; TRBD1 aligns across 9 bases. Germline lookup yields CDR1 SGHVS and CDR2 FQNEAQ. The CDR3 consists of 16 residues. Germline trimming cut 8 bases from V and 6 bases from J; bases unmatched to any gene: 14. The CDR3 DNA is TGTGCCAGCGCCTTTAGAGACAGGGGGTTAGGTCAGCCCCAGCATTTT. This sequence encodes CASAFRDRGLGQPQHF.

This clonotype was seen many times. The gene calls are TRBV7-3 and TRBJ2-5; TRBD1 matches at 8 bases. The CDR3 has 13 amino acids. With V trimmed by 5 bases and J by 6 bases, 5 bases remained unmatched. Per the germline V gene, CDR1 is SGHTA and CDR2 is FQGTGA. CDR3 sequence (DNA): TGTGCCAGCAGCGCAGGGGGCGCAAAGACCCAGTACTTC. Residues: CASSAGGAKTQYF.

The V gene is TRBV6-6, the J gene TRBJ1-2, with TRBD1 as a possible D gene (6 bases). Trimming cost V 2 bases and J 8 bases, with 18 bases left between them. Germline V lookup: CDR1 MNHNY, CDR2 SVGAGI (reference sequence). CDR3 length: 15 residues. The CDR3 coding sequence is TGTGCCAGCAGTTACATCTCTCTACAGGGTGGCGGCTACACCTTC. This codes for CASSYISLQGGGYTF.

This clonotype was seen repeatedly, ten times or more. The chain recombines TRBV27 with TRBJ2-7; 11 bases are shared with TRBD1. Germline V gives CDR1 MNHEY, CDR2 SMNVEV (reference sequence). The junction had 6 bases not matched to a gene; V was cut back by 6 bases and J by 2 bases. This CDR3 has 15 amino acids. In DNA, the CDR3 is TGTGCCAGCAGCCAGGGACAGGGGGTCGCCTACGAGCAGTACTTC. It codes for CASSQGQGVAYEQYF.

CDR3 nucleotides: TGTGCCAGCAGCACGCAGGACAGGGACTACGAGCAGTACTTC. Its protein product is CASSTQDRDYEQYF. This sequence joins TRBV7-9 and TRBJ2-7; 8 bases are a match to TRBD1. Germline loops: CDR1 SEHNR, CDR2 FQNEAQ (reference sequence). The CDR3 sequence is 14 residues long. V was pared by 5 bases and J by 3 bases, with 6 bases of the junction left unmatched.

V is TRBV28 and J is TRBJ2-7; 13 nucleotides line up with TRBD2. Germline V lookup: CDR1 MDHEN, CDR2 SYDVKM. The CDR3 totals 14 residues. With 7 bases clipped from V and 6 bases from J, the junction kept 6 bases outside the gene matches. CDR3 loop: CASTLGTSGTEQYF. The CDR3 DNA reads TGTGCCAGCACCTTGGGGACTAGCGGGACCGAGCAGTACTTC.

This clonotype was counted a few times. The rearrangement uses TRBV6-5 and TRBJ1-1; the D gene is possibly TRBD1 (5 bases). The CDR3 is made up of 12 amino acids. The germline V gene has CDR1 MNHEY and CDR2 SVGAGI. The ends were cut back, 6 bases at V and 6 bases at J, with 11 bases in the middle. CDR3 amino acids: CASRHGDAEAFF. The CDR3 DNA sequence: TGTGCCAGCAGACATGGGGACGCTGAAGCTTTCTTT.

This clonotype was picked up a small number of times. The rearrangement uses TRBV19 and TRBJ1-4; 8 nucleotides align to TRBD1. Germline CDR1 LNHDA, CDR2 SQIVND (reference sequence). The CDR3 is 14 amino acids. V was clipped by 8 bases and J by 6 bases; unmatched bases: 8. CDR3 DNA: TGTGCCAGTGCCGTGTCAGGGGGCTATGAAAAACTGTTTTTT. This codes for CASAVSGGYEKLFF.

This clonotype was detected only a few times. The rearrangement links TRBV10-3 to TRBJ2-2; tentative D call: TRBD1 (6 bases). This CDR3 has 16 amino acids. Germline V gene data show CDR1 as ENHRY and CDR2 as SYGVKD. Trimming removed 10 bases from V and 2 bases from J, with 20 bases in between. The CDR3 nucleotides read TGTGCCAGCAGGGAAGGGGAAGGGGGTAACACCGGGGAGCTGTTTTTT. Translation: CASREGEGGNTGELFF.

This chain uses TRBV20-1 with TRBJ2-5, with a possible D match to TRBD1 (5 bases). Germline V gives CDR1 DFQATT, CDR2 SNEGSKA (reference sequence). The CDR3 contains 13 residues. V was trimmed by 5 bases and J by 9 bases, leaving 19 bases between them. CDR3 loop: CSASDSPNQPQYF. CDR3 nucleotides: TGCAGTGCTTCTGACAGCCCCAATCAGCCCCAGTACTTC.

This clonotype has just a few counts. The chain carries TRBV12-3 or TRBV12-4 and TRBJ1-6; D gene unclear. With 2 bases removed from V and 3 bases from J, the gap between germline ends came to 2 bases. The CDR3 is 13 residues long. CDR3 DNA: TGTGCCAGCAGTTTATACTATAATTCACCCCTCCACTTT. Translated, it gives CASSLYYNSPLHF.

The CDR3 region is CASSLVKGESNGYTF. As DNA, the CDR3 is TGTGCCAGCAGTTTAGTGAAGGGGGAGTCTAACGGCTACACCTTC. The rearrangement links TRBV12-3 or TRBV12-4 to TRBJ1-2, with D tentatively TRBD1 (6 bases). Deletions cut 1 base from V and 8 bases from J, with 17 bases between. This CDR3 spans 15 amino acids.

The CDR3 here is CATGGANYEQYF. CDR3 in DNA: TGTGCTACGGGCGGGGCAAACTACGAGCAGTACTTC. The chain carries TRBV19 and TRBJ2-7, with D possibly TRBD2 on 6 matching bases. In germline, CDR1 is LNHDA, CDR2 SQIVND (reference sequence). The CDR3 extends over 12 amino acids.

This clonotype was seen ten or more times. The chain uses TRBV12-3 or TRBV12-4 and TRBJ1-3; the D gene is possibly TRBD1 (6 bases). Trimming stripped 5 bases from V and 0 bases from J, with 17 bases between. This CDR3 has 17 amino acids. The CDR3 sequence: CASSKNLDRSSGNTIYF. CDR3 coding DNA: TGTGCCAGCAGTAAGAACCTCGACAGGAGCTCTGGAAACACCATATATTTT.

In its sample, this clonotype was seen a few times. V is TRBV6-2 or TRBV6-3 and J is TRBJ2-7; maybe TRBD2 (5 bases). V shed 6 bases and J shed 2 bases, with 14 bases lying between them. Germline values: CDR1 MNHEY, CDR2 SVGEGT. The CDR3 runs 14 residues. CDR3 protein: CASRGEAAAYEQYF. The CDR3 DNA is TGTGCCAGCAGGGGAGAGGCGGCGGCCTACGAGCAGTACTTC.

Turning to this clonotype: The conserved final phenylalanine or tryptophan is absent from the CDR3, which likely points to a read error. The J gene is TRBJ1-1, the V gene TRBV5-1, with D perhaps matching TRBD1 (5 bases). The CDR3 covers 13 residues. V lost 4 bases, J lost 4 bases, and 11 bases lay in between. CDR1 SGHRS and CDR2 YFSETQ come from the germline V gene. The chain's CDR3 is CASSPGVATEAFL. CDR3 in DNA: TGCGCCAGCAGCCCGGGGGTCGCCACTGAAGCTTTCCTT.